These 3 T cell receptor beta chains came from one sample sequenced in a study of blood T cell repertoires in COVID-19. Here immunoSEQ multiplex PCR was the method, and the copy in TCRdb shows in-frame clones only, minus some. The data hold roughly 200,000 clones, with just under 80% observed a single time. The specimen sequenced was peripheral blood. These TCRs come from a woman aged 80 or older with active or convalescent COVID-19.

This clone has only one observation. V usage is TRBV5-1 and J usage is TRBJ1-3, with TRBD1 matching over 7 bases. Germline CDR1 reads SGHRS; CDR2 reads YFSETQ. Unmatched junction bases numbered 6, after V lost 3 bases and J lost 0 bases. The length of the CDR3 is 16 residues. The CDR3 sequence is CASSWGTVVSGNTIYF. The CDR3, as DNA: TGCGCCAGCAGCTGGGGGACAGTAGTCTCTGGAAACACCATATATTTT.

CDR3 in DNA: TGTGCCAGCAGTTACAGGGAATTCAACAATGAGCAGTTCTTC. Residues: CASSYREFNNEQFF. This chain links TRBV2 with TRBJ2-1, with a possible D match to TRBD1 (6 bases). The CDR3 spans 14 residues. The ends were cut back, 5 bases at V and 5 bases at J, with 13 bases in the middle. Germline-derived CDR1 and CDR2 are SNHLY and FYNNEI.

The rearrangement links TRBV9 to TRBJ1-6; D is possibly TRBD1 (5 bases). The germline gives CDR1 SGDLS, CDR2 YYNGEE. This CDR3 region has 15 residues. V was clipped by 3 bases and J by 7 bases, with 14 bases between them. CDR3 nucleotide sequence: TGTGCCAGCAGCGCCGGCTTGACAGCAAATTCACCCCTCCACTTT. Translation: CASSAGLTANSPLHF.